This T cell receptor (beta chain) was recovered during a study of cytomegalovirus exposure and HLA in healthy donors. Between the trimmed V and J ends, which lost 0 bases and 3 bases, there was a span of 7 bases. Germline CDR1 is SGHNT and CDR2 is YYREEE (reference sequence). This CDR3 is 14 amino acids long. The protocol was immunoSEQ multiplex PCR, while the TCRdb copy is restricted to in-frame clones and leaves out a portion. Found here are 300,000 to 450,000 clones, roughly 90% of them singletons; the top ten hold 0.8% to 0.85%. The rearrangement joins TRBV5-4 to TRBJ1-3; D gene unclear. The clonotype comes from a woman under 30 in good health and CMV-seronegative. The sequenced sample consisted of PBMCs. CDR3 in amino acids: CASSLDGGGNTIYF. CDR3 nucleotide sequence: TGTGCCAGCAGCTTGGACGGCGGTGGAAACACCATATATTTT.